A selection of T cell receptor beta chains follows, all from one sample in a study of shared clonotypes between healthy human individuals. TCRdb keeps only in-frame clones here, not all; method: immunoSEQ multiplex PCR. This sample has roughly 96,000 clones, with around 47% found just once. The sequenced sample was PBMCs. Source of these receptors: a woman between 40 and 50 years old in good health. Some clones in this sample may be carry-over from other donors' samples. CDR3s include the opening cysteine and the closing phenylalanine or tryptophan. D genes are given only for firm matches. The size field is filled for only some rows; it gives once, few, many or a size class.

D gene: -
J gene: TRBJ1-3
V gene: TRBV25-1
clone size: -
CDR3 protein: CASRSDRASGNTLYF
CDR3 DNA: TGTGCCAGCAGGTCGGACCGGGCTTCTGGAAACACCTTATATTTT

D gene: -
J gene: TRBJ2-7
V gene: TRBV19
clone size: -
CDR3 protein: CASSPSVSYEQYF
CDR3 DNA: TGTGCCAGTAGTCCTAGCGTCTCCTACGAGCAGTACTTC

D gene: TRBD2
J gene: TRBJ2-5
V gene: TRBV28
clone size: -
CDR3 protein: CASSGLAGVFQETQYF
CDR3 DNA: TGTGCCAGCAGTGGACTAGCGGGAGTGTTCCAAGAGACCCAGTACTTC

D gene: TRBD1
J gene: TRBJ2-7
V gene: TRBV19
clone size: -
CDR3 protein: CASRQLDRDRGEQYF
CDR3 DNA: TGTGCCAGTAGACAGCTCGACCGGGACAGGGGCGAGCAGTACTTC

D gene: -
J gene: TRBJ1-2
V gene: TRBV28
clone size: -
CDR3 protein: CASSLRLNGYTF
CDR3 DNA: TGTGCCAGCAGTTTACGACTGAATGGCTACACCTTC

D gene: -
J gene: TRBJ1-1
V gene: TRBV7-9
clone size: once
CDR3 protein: CASSLGPDWAEAFF
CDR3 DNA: TGTGCCAGCAGCTTAGGACCCGATTGGGCTGAAGCTTTCTTT

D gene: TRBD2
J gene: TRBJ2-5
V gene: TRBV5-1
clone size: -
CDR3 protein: CASSFGLTLADQETQYF
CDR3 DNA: TGCGCCAGCAGCTTCGGGTTGACTCTAGCGGATCAAGAGACCCAGTACTTC

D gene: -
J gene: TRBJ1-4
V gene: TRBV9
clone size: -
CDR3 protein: CASSVWSNPDEKLFF
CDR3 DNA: TGTGCCAGCAGCGTATGGAGCAATCCGGATGAAAAACTGTTTTTT

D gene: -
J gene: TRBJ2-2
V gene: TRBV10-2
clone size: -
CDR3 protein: CASRDTNTGELFF
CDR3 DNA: TGCGCCAGTAGGGACACCAACACCGGGGAGCTGTTTTTT

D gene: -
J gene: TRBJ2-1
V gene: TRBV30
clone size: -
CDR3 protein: CAWSILGFGGRGNEQFF
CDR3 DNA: TGTGCCTGGAGTATTTTAGGGTTTGGGGGGCGTGGGAATGAGCAGTTCTTC

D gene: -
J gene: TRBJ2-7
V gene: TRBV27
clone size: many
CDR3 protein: CASSFLRYSPYEQYF
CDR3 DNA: TGTGCCAGCAGTTTCCTCCGCTACTCACCCTACGAGCAGTACTTC

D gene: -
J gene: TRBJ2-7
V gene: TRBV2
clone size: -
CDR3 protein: CASGYTYEQYF
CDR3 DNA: TGTGCCAGCGGGTACACCTACGAGCAGTACTTC

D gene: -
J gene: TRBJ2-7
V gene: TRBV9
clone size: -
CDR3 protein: CASSLHENPSYEQYF
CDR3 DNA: TGTGCCAGCAGCTTACATGAAAACCCCTCCTACGAGCAGTACTTC

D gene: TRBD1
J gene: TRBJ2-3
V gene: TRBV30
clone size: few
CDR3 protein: CAWSGQGSRTDTQYF
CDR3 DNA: TGTGCCTGGAGTGGACAGGGTTCCCGCACAGATACGCAGTATTTT

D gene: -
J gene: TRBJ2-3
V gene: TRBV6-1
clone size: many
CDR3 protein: CASSEVGQRSTDTQYF
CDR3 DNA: TGTGCCAGCAGTGAAGTGGGCCAGCGGAGCACAGATACGCAGTATTTT

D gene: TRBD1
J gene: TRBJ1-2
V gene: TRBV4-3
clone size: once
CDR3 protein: CASSQDFPGQGYNYGYTF
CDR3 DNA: TGCGCCAGCAGCCAAGATTTCCCTGGACAGGGGTATAACTATGGCTACACCTTC

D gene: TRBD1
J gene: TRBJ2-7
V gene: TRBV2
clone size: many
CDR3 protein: CASALYRGQYEQYF
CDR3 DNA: TGTGCCAGCGCCCTCTACAGGGGCCAATACGAGCAGTACTTC

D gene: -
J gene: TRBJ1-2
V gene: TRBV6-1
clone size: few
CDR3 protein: CASRADRNLNYGYTF
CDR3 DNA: TGTGCCAGCAGGGCGGACCGAAACCTTAACTATGGCTACACCTTC

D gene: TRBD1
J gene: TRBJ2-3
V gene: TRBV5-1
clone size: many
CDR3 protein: CASSWGQTDTQYF
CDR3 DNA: TGCGCCAGCAGCTGGGGACAGACAGATACGCAGTATTTT

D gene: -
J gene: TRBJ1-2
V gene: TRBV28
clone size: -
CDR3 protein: CASSLPSVSPTEGYTF
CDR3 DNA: TGTGCCAGCAGTTTACCCTCCGTCAGCCCCACGGAGGGCTACACCTTC

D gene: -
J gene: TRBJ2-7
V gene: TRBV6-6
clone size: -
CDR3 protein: CASSFGPYGQYF
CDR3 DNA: TGTGCCAGCAGCTTTGGCCCCTACGGGCAGTACTTC

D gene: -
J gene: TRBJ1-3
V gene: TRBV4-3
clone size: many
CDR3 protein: CASSQGPGNTIYF
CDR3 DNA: TGCGCCAGCAGCCAAGGGCCAGGAAACACCATATATTTT

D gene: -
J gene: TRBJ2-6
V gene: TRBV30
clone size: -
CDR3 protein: CAWSKVSGANVLTF
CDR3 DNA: TGTGCCTGGAGTAAGGTCTCTGGGGCCAACGTCCTGACTTTC

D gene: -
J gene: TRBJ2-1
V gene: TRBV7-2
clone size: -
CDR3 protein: CASSLPQRYNEQFF
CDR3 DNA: TGTGCCAGCAGCTTACCACAACGGTACAATGAGCAGTTCTTC

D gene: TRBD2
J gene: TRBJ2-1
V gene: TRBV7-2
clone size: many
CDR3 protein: CASSYRQLAGGRNEQFF
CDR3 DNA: TGTGCCAGCAGCTATAGGCAACTAGCGGGAGGGAGGAATGAGCAGTTCTTC

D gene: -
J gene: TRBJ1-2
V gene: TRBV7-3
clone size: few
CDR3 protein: CASSLGPRSNGYTF
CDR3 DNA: TGTGCCAGCAGCCTCGGGCCGCGTTCCAATGGCTACACCTTC

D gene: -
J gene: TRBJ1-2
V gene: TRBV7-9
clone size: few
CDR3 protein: CASNIGGHGYTF
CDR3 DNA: TGTGCCAGCAACATTGGGGGCCATGGCTACACCTTC